This T cell receptor beta chain originates from a study of T cells in Graves' hyperthyroidism and ophthalmopathy. Broader study findings: Researchers found most expanded thyroid clonotypes above 0.001 in blood as well.

Per the germline V gene, CDR1 is GTSNPN and CDR2 is SVGIG (reference sequence). Trimming cost V 3 bases and J 0 bases, with 9 bases left between them. The CDR3 consists of 14 residues. Notes on this clonotype: What it binds is unknown.

Template material for amplifying TCR beta CDR3 regions consisted of RNA transcripts. The HTBI set primed first-round TCR CDR3 RT-PCR. MiXCR, applied by TCRdb to the multiplex PCR reads, yields one record per CDR3 protein. The sample gives about 690,000 distinct CDR3 sequences, 15% to 20% of which show up once; roughly a sixth is in the top ten. J is TRBJ1-3 and V is TRBV30, with TRBD1 as a possible D gene (6 bases). The specimen was blood. The sequence was collected from a man aged 50 to 59 with Graves' hyperthyroidism. CDR3 in DNA: TGTGCCTGGAGGCGACAGGTCTCTGGAAACACCATATATTTT. It specifies CAWRRQVSGNTIYF.